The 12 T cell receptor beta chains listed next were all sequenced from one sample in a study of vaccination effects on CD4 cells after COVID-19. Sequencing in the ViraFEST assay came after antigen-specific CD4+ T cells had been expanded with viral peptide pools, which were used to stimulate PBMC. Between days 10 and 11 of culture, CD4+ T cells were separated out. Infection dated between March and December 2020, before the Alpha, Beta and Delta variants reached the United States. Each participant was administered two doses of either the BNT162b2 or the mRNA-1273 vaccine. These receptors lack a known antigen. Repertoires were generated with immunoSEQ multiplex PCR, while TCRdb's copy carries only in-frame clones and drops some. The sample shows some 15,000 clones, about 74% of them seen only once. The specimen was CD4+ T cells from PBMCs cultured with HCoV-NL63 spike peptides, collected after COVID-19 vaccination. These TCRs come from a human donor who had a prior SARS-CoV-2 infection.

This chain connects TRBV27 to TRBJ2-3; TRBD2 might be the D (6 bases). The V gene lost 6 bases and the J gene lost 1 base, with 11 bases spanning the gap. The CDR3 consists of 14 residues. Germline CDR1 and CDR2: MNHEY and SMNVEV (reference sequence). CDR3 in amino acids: CASRFASGTDTQYF. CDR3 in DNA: TGTGCCAGCAGATTCGCTAGCGGCACAGATACGCAGTATTTT.

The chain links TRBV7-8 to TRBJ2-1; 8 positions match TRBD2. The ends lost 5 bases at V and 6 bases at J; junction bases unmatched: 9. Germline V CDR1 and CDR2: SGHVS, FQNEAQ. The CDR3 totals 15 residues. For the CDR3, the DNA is TGTGCCAGCAGCCCCTTCGAGCGGGGGTCCAATGAGCAGTTCTTC. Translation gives CASSPFERGSNEQFF.

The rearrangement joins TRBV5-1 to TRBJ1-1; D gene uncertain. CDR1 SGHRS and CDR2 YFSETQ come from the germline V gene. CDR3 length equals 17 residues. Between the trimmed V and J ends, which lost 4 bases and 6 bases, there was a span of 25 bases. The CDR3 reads CASSPGLAVAIGPEAFF. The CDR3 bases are TGCGCCAGCAGCCCTGGACTAGCGGTAGCTATTGGTCCTGAAGCTTTCTTT. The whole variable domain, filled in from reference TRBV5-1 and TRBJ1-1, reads KAGVTQTPRYLIKTRGQQVTLSCSPISGHRSVSWYQQTPGQGLQFLFEYFSETQRNKGNFPGRFSGRQFSNSRSEMNVSTLELGDSALYLCASSPGLAVAIGPEAFFGQGTRLTVV.

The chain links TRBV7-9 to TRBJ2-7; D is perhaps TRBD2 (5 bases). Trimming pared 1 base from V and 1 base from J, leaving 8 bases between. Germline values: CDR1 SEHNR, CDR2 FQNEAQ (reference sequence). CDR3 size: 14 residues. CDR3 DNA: TGTGCCAGCAGCTTAGTTGGGAGATCCTACGAGCAGTACTTC. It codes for CASSLVGRSYEQYF.

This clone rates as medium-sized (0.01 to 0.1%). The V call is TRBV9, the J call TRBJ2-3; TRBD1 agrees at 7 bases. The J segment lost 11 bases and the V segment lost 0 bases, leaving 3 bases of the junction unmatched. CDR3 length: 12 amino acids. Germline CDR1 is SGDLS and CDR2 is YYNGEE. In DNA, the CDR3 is TGTGCCAGCAGCGTAGCGGACAGGCTGCAGTATTTT. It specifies CASSVADRLQYF.

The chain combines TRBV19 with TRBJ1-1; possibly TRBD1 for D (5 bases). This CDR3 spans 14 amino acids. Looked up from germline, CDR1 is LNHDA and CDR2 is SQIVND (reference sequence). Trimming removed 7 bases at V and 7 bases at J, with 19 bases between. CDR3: CASTPGAVRSEAFF. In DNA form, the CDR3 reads TGTGCCAGTACCCCTGGGGCGGTTCGGAGTGAAGCTTTCTTT. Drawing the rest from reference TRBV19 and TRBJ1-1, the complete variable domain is DGGITQSPKYLFRKEGQNVTLSCEQNLNHDAMYWYRQDPGQGLRLIYYSQIVNDFQKGDIAEGYSVSREKKESFPLTVTSAQKNPTAFYLCASTPGAVRSEAFFGQGTRLTVV.

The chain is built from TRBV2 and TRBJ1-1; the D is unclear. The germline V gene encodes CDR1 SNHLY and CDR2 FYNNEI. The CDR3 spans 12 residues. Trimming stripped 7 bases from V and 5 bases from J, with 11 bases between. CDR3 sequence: CASNAGGTEAFF. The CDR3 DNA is TGTGCCAGCAACGCGGGTGGGACTGAAGCTTTCTTT.

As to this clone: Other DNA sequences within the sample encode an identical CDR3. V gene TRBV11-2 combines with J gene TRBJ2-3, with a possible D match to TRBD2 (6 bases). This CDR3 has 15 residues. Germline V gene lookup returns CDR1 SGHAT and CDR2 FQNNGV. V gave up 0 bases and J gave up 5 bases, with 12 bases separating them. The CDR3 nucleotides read TGTGCCAGCAGCTTAGATCGCGTGGGGGGAGATACGCAGTATTTT. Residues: CASSLDRVGGDTQYF.

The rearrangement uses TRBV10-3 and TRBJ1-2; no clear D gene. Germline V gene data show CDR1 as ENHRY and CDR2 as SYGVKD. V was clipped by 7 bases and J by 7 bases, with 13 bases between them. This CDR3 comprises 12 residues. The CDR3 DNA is TGTGCCATCACTCCCGACCGGGGTGGCTACACCTTC. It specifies CAITPDRGGYTF.

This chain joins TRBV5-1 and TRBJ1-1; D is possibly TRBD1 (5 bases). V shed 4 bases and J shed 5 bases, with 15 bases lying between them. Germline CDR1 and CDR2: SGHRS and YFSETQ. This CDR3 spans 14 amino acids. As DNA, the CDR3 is TGCGCCAGCAGCCCGGGGATCCGGGGGACTGAAGCTTTCTTT. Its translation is CASSPGIRGTEAFF.

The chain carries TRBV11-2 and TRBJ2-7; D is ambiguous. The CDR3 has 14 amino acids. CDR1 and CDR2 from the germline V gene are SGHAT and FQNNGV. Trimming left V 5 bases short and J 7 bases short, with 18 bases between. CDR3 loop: CASSLTATVGEQYF. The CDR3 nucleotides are TGTGCCAGCAGCCTCACCGCCACCGTGGGGGAGCAGTACTTC.

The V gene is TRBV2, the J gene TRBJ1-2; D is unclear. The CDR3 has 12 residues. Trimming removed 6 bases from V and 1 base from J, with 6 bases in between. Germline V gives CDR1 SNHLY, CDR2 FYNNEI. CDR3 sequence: CASSRGNYGYTF. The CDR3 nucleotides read TGTGCCAGCAGCCGCGGTAACTATGGCTACACCTTC.